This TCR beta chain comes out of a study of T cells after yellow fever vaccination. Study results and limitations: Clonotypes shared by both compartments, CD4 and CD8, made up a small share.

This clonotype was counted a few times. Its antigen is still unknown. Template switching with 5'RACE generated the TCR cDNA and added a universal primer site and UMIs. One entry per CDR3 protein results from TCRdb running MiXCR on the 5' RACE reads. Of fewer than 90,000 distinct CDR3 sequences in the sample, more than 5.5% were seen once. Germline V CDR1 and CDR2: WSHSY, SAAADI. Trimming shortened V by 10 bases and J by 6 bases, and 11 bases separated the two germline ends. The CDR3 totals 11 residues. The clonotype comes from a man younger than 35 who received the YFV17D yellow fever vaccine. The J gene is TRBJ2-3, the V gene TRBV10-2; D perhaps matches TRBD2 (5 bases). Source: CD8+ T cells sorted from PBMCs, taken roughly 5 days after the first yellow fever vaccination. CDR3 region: CATAPGDTQYF. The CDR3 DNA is TGCGCCACCGCCCCGGGGGATACGCAGTATTTT.